A selection of T cell receptor beta chains follows, all from one sample in a study of glioma-infiltrating T cells. TCRdb itself ran the multiplex PCR reads through MiXCR, one entry per CDR3 protein. The sample consists of around 190,000 distinct CDR3 sequences, more than 30% of them appearing once. Sequences were obtained from glioma tissue, nonneoplastic brain tissue, or PBMCs (not recorded which). The receptors were sampled from a human donor with low-grade glioma or glioblastoma, undergoing nonglioma brain surgery, or in good health (not recorded which). Each CDR3 is given without its conserved first and last residue. The D gene is left open where the match is weak.

CDR3aa,v_gene,d_gene,len
ASSIPGRPPDKQF,TRBV19,-,13
ASSPSSYEQF,TRBV18,-,10
ASSPFDGIQETQY,TRBV18,-,13
ASSLPGEKLF,TRBV12-3/TRBV12-4,-,10
ASSPDGDYGYT,TRBV19,-,11
ASSQDHLLETQY,TRBV4-1,-,12
ASSKLLATSTETQY,TRBV27,TRBD2,14
ASRVGLAGANEQF,TRBV12-3/TRBV12-4,TRBD2,13
SAWARDIQY,TRBV20-1,-,9
ASSVAPHSGMGGDTQY,TRBV9,TRBD2,16
ASSLVVSGRTNTGELF,TRBV7-9,TRBD2,16
ASTAGGSNQPQH,TRBV28,-,12
ASSLDGLGGYT,TRBV4-3,-,11
ASSLWQGGYGYT,TRBV5-4,-,12
ASSFDSGGHNEQF,TRBV7-9,TRBD2,13
ASSDSRDAQETQY,TRBV25-1,-,13
ASSEFVGAARDTQY,TRBV11-1,-,14
ASSYVGTGILTEAF,TRBV6-2/TRBV6-3,TRBD1,14
ASRDRERSNQPQH,TRBV2,TRBD1,13
ASTKGQGLSYGYT,TRBV19,TRBD1,13
ASSPVPHEQY,TRBV6-1,-,10
SAEWTGLGQETQY,TRBV20-1,TRBD1,13
ASKIRLSRLDADTQY,TRBV6-4,-,15
ASRDASGSTDTQY,TRBV5-4,TRBD2,13
AIMGLAETFHEQY,TRBV10-3,TRBD2,13
ASGPGTQNIQY,TRBV2,-,11
ASSLSGSSYNEQF,TRBV19,TRBD2,13
AIRAGTGGSAYEQY,TRBV10-3,TRBD1,14
ASSLFGTGDAMNTETF,TRBV5-1,-,16
ASSLGFGSLTYEQY,TRBV7-2,-,14
ASSFRDRGVGYT,TRBV12-3/TRBV12-4,TRBD1,12